The rows below give T cell receptor beta chains drawn from one sample of a study of shared clonotypes between healthy human individuals. The repertoire was sequenced with immunoSEQ multiplex PCR; TCRdb's copy has only in-frame clones and lacks some. Of some 1.5 million clones listed, 95% to 99% are singletons. The specimen was naive CD4+ T cells sorted from blood. The receptor set was obtained from a man between 25 and 39 years old in good health. Each CDR3 is given with its conserved first and last residue. D genes are given only for firm matches.

TRBJ2-1 | TRBV28 | TRBD1 | 18 | CASSLWGVGQGPYNEQFF | TGTGCCAGCAGTTTATGGGGGGTCGGACAGGGCCCCTACAATGAGCAGTTCTTC
TRBJ2-5 | TRBV4-1 | TRBD2 | 20 | CASSQDTLLSSGSYQETQYF | TGCGCCAGCAGCCAAGATACCCTACTTTCTAGCGGCTCGTACCAAGAGACCCAGTACTTC
TRBJ1-2 | TRBV29-1 | . | 14 | CSVSNLGGNYGYTF | TGCAGCGTCTCCAACCTCGGGGGTAACTATGGCTACACCTTC
TRBJ2-2 | TRBV7-6 | . | 14 | CASSSGTLGGELFF | TGTGCCAGCAGCTCTGGGACGCTGGGCGGGGAGCTGTTTTTT
TRBJ2-5 | TRBV9 | . | 15 | CASSVNQGPKETQYF | TGTGCCAGCAGCGTAAACCAGGGTCCCAAAGAGACCCAGTACTTC
TRBJ2-1 | TRBV29-1 | TRBD2 | 15 | CSVETGTSGNNEQFF | TGCAGCGTGGAAACCGGGACTAGCGGCAACAATGAGCAGTTCTTC
TRBJ2-7 | TRBV29-1 | . | 11 | CSVEGTYEQYF | TGCAGCGTTGAAGGGACCTACGAGCAGTACTTC
TRBJ1-1 | TRBV2 | . | 12 | CASMRANTEAFF | TGTGCCAGCATGAGAGCAAACACTGAAGCTTTCTTT
TRBJ1-5 | TRBV5-4 | TRBD1 | 14 | CASSLAGTGAPQHF | TGTGCCAGCAGCTTGGCCGGGACAGGGGCCCCACAGCATTTT
TRBJ1-1 | TRBV9 | . | 15 | CASTPQPQTPTEAFF | TGTGCCAGCACCCCTCAGCCCCAAACCCCGACTGAAGCTTTCTTT
TRBJ2-7 | TRBV2 | . | 13 | CASTDMGHQTPYF | TGTGCCAGCACAGACATGGGACACCAAACACCGTACTTC
TRBJ2-1 | TRBV7-3 | TRBD2 | 15 | CASSFSASGSGEQFF | TGTGCCAGCAGCTTCTCGGCTAGCGGGAGCGGTGAGCAGTTCTTC
TRBJ2-3 | TRBV7-2 | . | 17 | CASSLGVVPFEGDTQYF | TGTGCCAGCAGCTTGGGTGTAGTGCCCTTTGAGGGTGATACGCAGTATTTT
TRBJ2-5 | TRBV9 | TRBD1 | 14 | CASSVGTAQETQYF | TGTGCCAGCAGCGTGGGGACAGCACAAGAGACCCAGTACTTC